This T cell receptor beta chain came from a study of blood T cell repertoires in COVID-19. For the study at large: Collection of acute and convalescent COVID-19 samples took place in the United States, Italy and Spain. The analysed material was cDNA or gDNA that came from T cells, B-cell-depleted T cells, or PBMCs.

Germline V gives CDR1 MNHEY, CDR2 SVGAGI. Trimming pared 5 bases from V and 0 bases from J, leaving 7 bases between. CDR3 length equals 13 residues. Per the authors' pipeline: Amplification of reference gene primers provided the estimated nucleated cell counts. Here immunoSEQ multiplex PCR was the method, and the copy in TCRdb shows in-frame clones only, minus some. The D gene and trimming were derived from the DNA, and the V and J assignments and clone size from that table. This sample carries 130,000 to 150,000 clones, approximately 90% of them seen once, and the ten largest clones take around 1.6%.

The rearrangement links TRBV6-5 to TRBJ1-1; D not resolved. Sequenced: peripheral blood. The TCR comes from a human donor in a cohort sampled during active COVID-19. The CDR3, as DNA: TGTGCCAGCAGTCGAACAGTGAACACTGAAGCTTTCTTT. Translating gives CASSRTVNTEAFF.